This T cell receptor (beta chain) was documented in a study of vaccination effects on CD4 cells after COVID-19. Sequencing used immunoSEQ multiplex PCR; TCRdb keeps in-frame clones, though not all of them. The table has approximately 65,000 clones, roughly 81% seen once. The CDR3 covers 13 residues. Germline CDR1 LGHDT, CDR2 YNNKEL (reference sequence). The V end was cut by 0 bases, the J end by 9 bases, with 8 bases between. General study findings and limits: Recruitment yielded few convalescent patients, and the study had no early post-infection timepoints. Pronounced clonal contraction occurred in clones induced by infection and by vaccine late after vaccination.

Antigen-specific CD4+ T cells were expanded with viral peptide pools in the ViraFEST assay before sequencing. CD4+ T cells were isolated after 10 days of culture. Participants were given two doses of BNT162b2 or mRNA-1273 vaccine. Each vaccine recipient was nucleocapsid antibody negative and had no prior SARS-CoV-2 infection. Both day 3 and day 7 saw half the medium replaced with IL-2 medium. In regard to this clone: Its antigen is not known.

This chain uses TRBV3-1 (or the pseudogene TRBV3-2) with TRBJ2-2; D gene uncertain. The TCR was taken from a human donor who received a COVID-19 vaccine. Material: CD4+ T cells from PBMCs cultured with HCoV-229E spike peptides, obtained after COVID-19 vaccination. CDR3 loop: CASSQEWKWELFF. CDR3 DNA sequence: TGTGCCAGCAGCCAAGAATGGAAGTGGGAGCTGTTTTTT.